This T cell receptor beta chain was retrieved from a study of CD8 T cells in ankylosing spondylitis. Study-level results: What seemed typical of ankylosing spondylitis blood was a TCR beta motif built from eight highly homologous variants.

V lost 0 bases and J 9 bases, leaving 6 bases between the germline ends. This CDR3 is built from 11 residues. From germline, CDR1 is DFQATT and CDR2 SNEGSKA (reference sequence). MiXCR, applied by TCRdb to the 5' RACE reads, yields one record per CDR3 protein. The table lists 700,000 or so distinct CDR3 sequences, over 15% of them singletons. This clonotype was detected only a few times. Its antigen is not identified. The source of this sequence is a male donor with ankylosing spondylitis. The sequencing sample was made of blood, either unsorted or a sorted T cell fraction (not recorded which). The genes are TRBV20-1 and TRBJ2-1; D is ambiguous. The CDR3 spells CSAREALEQFF. The CDR3 nucleotides read TGCAGTGCTAGAGAGGCGCTTGAGCAGTTCTTC.